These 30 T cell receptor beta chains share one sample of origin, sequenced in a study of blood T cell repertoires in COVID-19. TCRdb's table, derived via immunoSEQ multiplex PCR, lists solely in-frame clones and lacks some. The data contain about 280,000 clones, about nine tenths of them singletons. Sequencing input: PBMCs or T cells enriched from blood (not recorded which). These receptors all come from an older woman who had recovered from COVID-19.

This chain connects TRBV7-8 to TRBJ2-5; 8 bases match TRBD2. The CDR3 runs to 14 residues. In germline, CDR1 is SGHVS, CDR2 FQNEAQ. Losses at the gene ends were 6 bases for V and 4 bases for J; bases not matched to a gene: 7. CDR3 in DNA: TGTGCCAGCAGACCTACTAGCGGCGGAGAGACCCAGTACTTC. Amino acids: CASRPTSGGETQYF.

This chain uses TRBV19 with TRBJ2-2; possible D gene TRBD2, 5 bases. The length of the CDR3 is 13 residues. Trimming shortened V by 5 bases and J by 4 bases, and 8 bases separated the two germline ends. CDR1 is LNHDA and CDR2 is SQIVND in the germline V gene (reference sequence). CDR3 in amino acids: CASSLTSTGELFF. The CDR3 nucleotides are TGTGCCAGTAGTCTAACTAGCACCGGGGAGCTGTTTTTT.

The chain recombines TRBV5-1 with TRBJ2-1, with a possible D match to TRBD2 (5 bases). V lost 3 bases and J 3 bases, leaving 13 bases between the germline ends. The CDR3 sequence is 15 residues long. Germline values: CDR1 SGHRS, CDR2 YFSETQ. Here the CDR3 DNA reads TGCGCCAGCAGCTCCACTAGGGATTTCTACAATGAGCAGTTCTTC. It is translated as CASSSTRDFYNEQFF.

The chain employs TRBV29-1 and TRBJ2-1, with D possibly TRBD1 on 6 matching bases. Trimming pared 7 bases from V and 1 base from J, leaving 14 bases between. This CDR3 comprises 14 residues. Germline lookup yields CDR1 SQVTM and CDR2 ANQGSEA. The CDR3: CSATLGTSYNEQFF. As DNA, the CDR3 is TGCAGCGCCACTCTCGGGACATCCTACAATGAGCAGTTCTTC.

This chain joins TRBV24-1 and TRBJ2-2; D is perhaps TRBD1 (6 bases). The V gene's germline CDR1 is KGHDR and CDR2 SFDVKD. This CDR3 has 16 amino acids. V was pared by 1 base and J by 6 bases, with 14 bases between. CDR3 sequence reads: CATSDFHRALAGELFF. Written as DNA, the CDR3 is TGTGCCACCAGTGATTTTCACAGGGCGCTCGCCGGGGAGCTGTTTTTT.

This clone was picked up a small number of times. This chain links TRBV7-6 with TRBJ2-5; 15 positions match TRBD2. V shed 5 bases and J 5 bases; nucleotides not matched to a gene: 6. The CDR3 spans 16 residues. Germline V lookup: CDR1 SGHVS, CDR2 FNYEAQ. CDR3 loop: CASSRGLAGGEETQYF. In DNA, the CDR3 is TGTGCCAGCAGCCGGGGACTAGCGGGAGGCGAGGAGACCCAGTACTTC.

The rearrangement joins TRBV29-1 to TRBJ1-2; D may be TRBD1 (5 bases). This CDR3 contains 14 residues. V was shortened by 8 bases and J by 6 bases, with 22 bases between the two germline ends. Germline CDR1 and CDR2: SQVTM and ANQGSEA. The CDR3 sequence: CSPEVFQAGNGYTF. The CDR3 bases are TGCAGCCCTGAGGTCTTTCAAGCAGGGAATGGCTACACCTTC. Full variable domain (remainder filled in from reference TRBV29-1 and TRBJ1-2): SAVISQKPSRDICQRGTSLTIQCQVDSQVTMMFWYRQQPGQSLTLIATANQGSEATYESGFVIDKFPISRPNLTFSTLTVSNMSPEDSSIYLCSPEVFQAGNGYTFGSGTRLTVV.

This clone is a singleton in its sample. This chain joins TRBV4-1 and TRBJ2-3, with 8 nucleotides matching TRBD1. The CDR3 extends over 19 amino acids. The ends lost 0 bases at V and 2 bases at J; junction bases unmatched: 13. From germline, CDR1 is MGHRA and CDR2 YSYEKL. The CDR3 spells CASSQDPSGTGWITDTQYF. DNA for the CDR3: TGCGCCAGCAGCCAAGACCCCTCGGGGACAGGATGGATCACAGATACGCAGTATTTT.

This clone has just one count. The CDR3 DNA reads TGTGCGCACACCAACGGGCAGGGAGGTCACAATGAGCAGTTCTTC. This translates into CAHTNGQGGHNEQFF. The chain joins TRBV30 to TRBJ2-1; tentative D call: TRBD2 (6 bases). The CDR3 consists of 15 residues. From germline, CDR1 is GTSNPN and CDR2 SVGIG (reference sequence).

The CDR3 DNA reads TGTGCCAGCAGTGACTCCCCGGGGGAGCGAGGGACTAACAATGAGCAGTTCTTC. Protein: CASSDSPGERGTNNEQFF. V is TRBV25-1 and J is TRBJ2-1, with 7 bases that match TRBD2. There are 18 residues in the CDR3. Trimming removed 3 bases from V and 5 bases from J; junction bases left unmatched: 16. CDR1 and CDR2 (germline): MGHDK, SYGVNS.

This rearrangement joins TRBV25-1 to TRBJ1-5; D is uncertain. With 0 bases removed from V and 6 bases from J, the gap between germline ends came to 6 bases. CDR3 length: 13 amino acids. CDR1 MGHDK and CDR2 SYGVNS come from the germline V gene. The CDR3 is CASSEYYGQPQHF. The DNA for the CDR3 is TGTGCCAGCAGTGAATATTACGGTCAGCCCCAGCATTTT. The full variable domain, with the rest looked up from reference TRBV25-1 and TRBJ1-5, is EADIYQTPRYLVIGTGKKITLECSQTMGHDKMYWYQQDPGMELHLIHYSYGVNSTEKGDLSSESTVSRIRTEHFPLTLESARPSHTSQYLCASSEYYGQPQHFGDGTRLSIL.

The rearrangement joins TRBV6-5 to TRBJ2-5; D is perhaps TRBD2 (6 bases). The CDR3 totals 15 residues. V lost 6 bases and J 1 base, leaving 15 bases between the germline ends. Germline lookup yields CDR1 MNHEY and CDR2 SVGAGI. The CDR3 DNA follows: TGTGCCAGCAGACCAGACCCGGGAGTCCAAGAGACCCAGTACTTC. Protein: CASRPDPGVQETQYF.

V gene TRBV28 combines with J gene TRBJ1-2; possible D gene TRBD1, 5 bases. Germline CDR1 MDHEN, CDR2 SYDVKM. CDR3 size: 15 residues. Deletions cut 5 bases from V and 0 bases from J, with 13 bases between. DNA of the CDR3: TGTGCCAGCAGTAAATCCGACAGTTCTAACTATGGCTACACCTTC. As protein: CASSKSDSSNYGYTF.

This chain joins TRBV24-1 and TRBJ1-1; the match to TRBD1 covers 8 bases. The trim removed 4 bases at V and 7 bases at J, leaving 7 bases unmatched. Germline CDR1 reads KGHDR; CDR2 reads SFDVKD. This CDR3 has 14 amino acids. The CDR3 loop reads CATSDPGTGREAFF. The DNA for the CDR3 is TGTGCCACCAGTGACCCTGGGACAGGCCGTGAAGCTTTCTTT.

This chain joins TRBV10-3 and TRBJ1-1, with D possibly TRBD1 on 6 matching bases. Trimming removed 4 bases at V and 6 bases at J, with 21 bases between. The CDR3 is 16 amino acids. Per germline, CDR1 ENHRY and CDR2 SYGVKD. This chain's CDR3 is CAISGGAGGLAAEAFF. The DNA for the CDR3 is TGTGCCATCAGTGGGGGTGCGGGGGGCCTGGCCGCTGAAGCTTTCTTT.

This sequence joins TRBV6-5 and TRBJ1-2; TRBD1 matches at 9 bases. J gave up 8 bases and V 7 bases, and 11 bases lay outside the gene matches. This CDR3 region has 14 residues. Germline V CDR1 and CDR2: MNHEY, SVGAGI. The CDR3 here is CASTPDRGRGGYTF. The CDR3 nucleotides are TGTGCCAGCACCCCGGACAGGGGAAGGGGGGGCTACACCTTC.

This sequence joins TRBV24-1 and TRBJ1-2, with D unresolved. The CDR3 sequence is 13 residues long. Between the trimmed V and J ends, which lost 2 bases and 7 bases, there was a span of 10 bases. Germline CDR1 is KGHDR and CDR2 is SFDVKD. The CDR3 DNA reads TGTGCCACCAGTGATTCGCATCGGGGTGGCTACACCTTC. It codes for CATSDSHRGGYTF.

CDR3 in amino acids: CASVGLNSWEQYF. In nucleotides, the CDR3 is TGTGCCAGTGTCGGTCTCAATTCGTGGGAGCAGTACTTC. The chain has TRBV11-2 and TRBJ2-7; D is uncertain. CDR1 SGHAT and CDR2 FQNNGV come from the germline V gene. V lost 9 bases to trimming and J lost 7 bases, with 19 bases between them. CDR3 length: 13 amino acids.

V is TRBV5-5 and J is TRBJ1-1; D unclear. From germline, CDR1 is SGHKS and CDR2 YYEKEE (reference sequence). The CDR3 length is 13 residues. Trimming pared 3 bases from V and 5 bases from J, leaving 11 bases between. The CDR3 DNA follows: TGTGCCAGCAGCTATACGAAAGAGACTGAAGCTTTCTTT. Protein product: CASSYTKETEAFF.

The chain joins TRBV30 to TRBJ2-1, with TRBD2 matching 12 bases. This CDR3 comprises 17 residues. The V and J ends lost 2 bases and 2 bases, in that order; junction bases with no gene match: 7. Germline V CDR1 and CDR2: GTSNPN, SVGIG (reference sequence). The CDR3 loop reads CAWSTLSSGRAYNEQFF. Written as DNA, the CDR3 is TGTGCCTGGAGTACTCTTTCTAGCGGGAGGGCCTACAATGAGCAGTTCTTC.

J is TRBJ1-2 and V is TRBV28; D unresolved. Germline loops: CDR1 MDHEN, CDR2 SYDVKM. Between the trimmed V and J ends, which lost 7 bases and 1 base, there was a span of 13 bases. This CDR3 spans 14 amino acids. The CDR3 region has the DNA TGTGCCAGCACCTACCTGCGGGTTAACTATGGCTACACCTTC. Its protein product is CASTYLRVNYGYTF.

The CDR3 DNA follows: TGCGCCAGCAGTGAGGGGCATCCTGGAAACACCATATATTTT. Protein product: CASSEGHPGNTIYF. The chain recombines TRBV10-1 with TRBJ1-3; D not resolved. Germline CDR1 is WNHNN and CDR2 is SYGVQD (reference sequence). There are 14 residues in the CDR3. V shed 2 bases and J shed 2 bases, with 7 bases lying between them.

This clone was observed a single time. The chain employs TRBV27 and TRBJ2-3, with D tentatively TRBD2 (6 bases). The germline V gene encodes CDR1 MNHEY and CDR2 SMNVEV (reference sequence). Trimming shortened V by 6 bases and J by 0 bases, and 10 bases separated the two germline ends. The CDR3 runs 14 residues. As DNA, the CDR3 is TGTGCCAGCAGGCGGGGAGATAGCACAGATACGCAGTATTTT. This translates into CASRRGDSTDTQYF.

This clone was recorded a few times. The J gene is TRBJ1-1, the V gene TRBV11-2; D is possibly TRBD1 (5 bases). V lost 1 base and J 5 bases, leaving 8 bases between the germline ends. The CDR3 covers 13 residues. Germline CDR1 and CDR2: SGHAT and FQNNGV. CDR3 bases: TGTGCCAGCAGCTTAGTAGACAGAACTGAAGCTTTCTTT. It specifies CASSLVDRTEAFF.

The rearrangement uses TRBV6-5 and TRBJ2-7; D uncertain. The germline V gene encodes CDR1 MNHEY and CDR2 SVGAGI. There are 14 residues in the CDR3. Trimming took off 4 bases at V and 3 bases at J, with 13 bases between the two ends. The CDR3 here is CASSSPGLYYEQYF. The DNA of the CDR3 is TGTGCCAGCAGTTCCCCCGGGTTATACTACGAGCAGTACTTC.

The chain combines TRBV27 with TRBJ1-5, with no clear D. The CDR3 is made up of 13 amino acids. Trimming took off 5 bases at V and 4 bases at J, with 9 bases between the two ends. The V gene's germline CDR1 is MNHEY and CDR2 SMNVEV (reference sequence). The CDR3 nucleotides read TGTGCCAGCAGTAAGGAGCAGAATCAGCCCCAGCATTTT. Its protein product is CASSKEQNQPQHF.

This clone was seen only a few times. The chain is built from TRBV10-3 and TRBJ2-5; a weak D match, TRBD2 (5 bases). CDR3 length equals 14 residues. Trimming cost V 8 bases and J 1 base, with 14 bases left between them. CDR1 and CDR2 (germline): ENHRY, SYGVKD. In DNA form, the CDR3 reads TGTGCCATCCAAGGATCCGGAGGCCAAGAGACCCAGTACTTC. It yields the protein CAIQGSGGQETQYF.

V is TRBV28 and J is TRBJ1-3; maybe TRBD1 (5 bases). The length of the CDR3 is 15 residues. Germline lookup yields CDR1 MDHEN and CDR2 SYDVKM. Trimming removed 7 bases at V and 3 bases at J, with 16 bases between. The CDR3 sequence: CASTTLRGGGNTIYF. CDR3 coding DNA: TGTGCCAGCACCACCCTCCGGGGGGGTGGAAACACCATATATTTT.

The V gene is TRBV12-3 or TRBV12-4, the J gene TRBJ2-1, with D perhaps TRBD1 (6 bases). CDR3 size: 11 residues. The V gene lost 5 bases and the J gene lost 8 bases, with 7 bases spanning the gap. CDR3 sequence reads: CASSKGDEQFF. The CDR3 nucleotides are TGTGCCAGCAGTAAGGGGGATGAGCAGTTCTTC.

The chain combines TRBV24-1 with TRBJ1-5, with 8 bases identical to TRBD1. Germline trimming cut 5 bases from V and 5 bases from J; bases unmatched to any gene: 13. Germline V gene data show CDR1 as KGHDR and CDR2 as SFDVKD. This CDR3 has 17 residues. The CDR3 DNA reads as TGTGCCACCAGTGCTGGGACAGGAGAAGGTTTGGATCAGCCCCAGCATTTT. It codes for CATSAGTGEGLDQPQHF.